The clone carrying this T cell receptor beta chain was detected once. Everyone who took part was roughly 18 to 89 years old, and they came from some 23 US areas. The data were produced by immunoSEQ multiplex PCR, yet TCRdb's version contains in-frame clones alone and is incomplete. The repertoire has 300,000 to 400,000 clones, 80% to 90% of them found once; the top ten carry 0.95% to 1.1%. The data originate from a study of blood T cell repertoires in COVID-19. Study at large: The origin of the acute and convalescent COVID-19 samples was the United States, Italy and Spain.

The sequenced sample was PBMCs or T cells enriched from blood (not recorded which). The TCR sequence derives from a man between 18 and 35 years old who had recovered from COVID-19.

The DNA of the CDR3 is TGTGCCAGCAGCTTGGTCTGGACTAGCGATACGCAGTATTTT. Protein sequence: CASSLVWTSDTQYF. The chain employs TRBV5-4 and TRBJ2-3; 8 bases fit TRBD2. Germline loops: CDR1 SGHNT, CDR2 YYREEE (reference sequence). J gave up 6 bases and V 0 bases, and 3 bases lay outside the gene matches. CDR3 length: 14 amino acids.